Below, 2 T cell receptor beta chains from the same sample are listed, as sequenced in a study of T cell responses to AZD1222 COVID-19 vaccine. Only in-frame clones appear in the TCRdb table, and some are missing; sequencing was by immunoSEQ multiplex PCR. The sample yields 100,000 to 150,000 clones, under 95% seen once. The sequencing here drew on peripheral blood, taken 28 days after the second AZD1222 dose. These receptors were taken from an adult who received the AZD1222 COVID-19 vaccine.

The chain couples TRBV5-1 to TRBJ2-1; 7 nucleotides align to TRBD1. The trim removed 2 bases at V and 8 bases at J, leaving 10 bases unmatched. This CDR3 is 15 amino acids long. Per the germline V gene, CDR1 is SGHRS and CDR2 is YFSETQ. This CDR3 reads CASSLGPQGPDEQFF. The CDR3 DNA sequence: TGCGCCAGCAGCTTAGGCCCACAGGGGCCCGATGAGCAGTTCTTC.

The CDR3 DNA sequence: TGTGCCAGCAGCTACAGGTACGAGCAGTACTTC. Its translation: CASSYRYEQYF. The chain has TRBV28 and TRBJ2-7; possible D gene TRBD1, 5 bases. The V gene lost 6 bases and the J gene lost 4 bases, with 7 bases spanning the gap. The length of the CDR3 is 11 residues. Looked up from germline, CDR1 is MDHEN and CDR2 is SYDVKM.